The 27 T cell receptor beta chains given below trace back to one sample, sequenced in a study of cytomegalovirus exposure and HLA in healthy donors. 60 Vbeta and 13 Jbeta primers were used in PCR. The protocol was immunoSEQ multiplex PCR, while the TCRdb copy is restricted to in-frame clones and leaves out a portion. The sample includes 100,000 to 150,000 clones. The sequencing input was PBMCs. Receptors were obtained from a woman between 40 and 55 years old in good health and CMV-seronegative.

The chain employs TRBV6-5 and TRBJ1-1; a possible D gene is TRBD1 (5 bases). This CDR3 has 14 amino acids. V lost 7 bases and J 2 bases, leaving 14 bases between the germline ends. CDR1 MNHEY and CDR2 SVGAGI come from the germline V gene. CDR3 protein: CASTKGTANTEAFF. The CDR3 DNA follows: TGTGCCAGCACTAAAGGGACTGCCAACACTGAAGCTTTCTTT.

This sequence joins TRBV29-1 and TRBJ1-4; 10 positions match TRBD1. V lost 4 bases to trimming and J lost 7 bases; unmatched junction nucleotides: 3. This CDR3 has 13 residues. Germline assignment: CDR1 SQVTM and CDR2 ANQGSEA. CDR3 sequence reads: CSVGGDRGEKLFF. CDR3 bases: TGCAGCGTTGGAGGGGACAGGGGTGAAAAACTGTTTTTT.

The rearrangement joins TRBV6-6 to TRBJ2-3; tentatively, D is TRBD1 (6 bases). CDR3 length: 15 amino acids. CDR1 and CDR2 from the germline V gene are MNHNY and SVGAGI (reference sequence). V lost 6 bases and J lost 1, with 14 bases in between. The CDR3 loop is CASSQGGAGTDTQYF. CDR3 nucleotide sequence: TGTGCCAGCAGCCAAGGGGGTGCAGGCACAGATACGCAGTATTTT.

The chain recombines TRBV28 with TRBJ2-3; TRBD1 aligns across 12 bases. The ends lost 5 bases at V and 4 bases at J; junction bases unmatched: 7. The CDR3 loop spans 16 amino acids. Germline values: CDR1 MDHEN, CDR2 SYDVKM. The CDR3 loop is CASSPGTGGFADTQYF. The CDR3 DNA reads as TGTGCCAGCAGTCCCGGGACAGGGGGCTTTGCAGATACGCAGTATTTT.

The chain carries TRBV7-9 and TRBJ1-4, with 7 bases lining up with TRBD1. The CDR3 has 15 residues. V gave up 2 bases and J gave up 3 bases; unmatched junction bases: 3. Germline V gives CDR1 SEHNR, CDR2 FQNEAQ (reference sequence). The CDR3 region is CASSLTGTANEKLFF. The CDR3 region has the DNA TGTGCCAGCAGCTTAACCGGGACAGCTAATGAAAAACTGTTTTTT. Complete variable domain (other parts from reference TRBV7-9 and TRBJ1-4): DTGVSQNPRHKITKRGQNVTFRCDPISEHNRLYWYRQTLGQGPEFLTYFQNEAQLEKSRLLSDRFSAERPKGSFSTLEIQRTEQGDSAMYLCASSLTGTANEKLFFGSGTQLSVL.

The chain couples TRBV2 to TRBJ1-1; TRBD1 aligns across 11 bases. The CDR3 extends over 16 amino acids. CDR1 is SNHLY and CDR2 is FYNNEI in the germline V gene. The V and J ends lost 6 bases and 5 bases, in that order; junction bases with no gene match: 11. In DNA form, the CDR3 reads TGTGCCAGCAGCGGGGCCCGGGACAGGGGGGGGACTGAAGCTTTCTTT. Protein sequence: CASSGARDRGGTEAFF.

The V and J genes are TRBV7-8 and TRBJ2-4; perhaps TRBD1 as D (6 bases). The CDR3 runs 15 residues. Germline assignment: CDR1 SGHVS and CDR2 FQNEAQ. V dropped 5 bases and J dropped 6 bases, with 17 bases sitting between them. In nucleotides, the CDR3 is TGTGCCAGCAGCCCCGAGAGGTGGACAGTAAACATTCAGTACTTC. Translation: CASSPERWTVNIQYF. Using reference TRBV7-8 and TRBJ2-4 for the parts outside the CDR3, the full variable domain is GAGVSQSPRYKVAKRGQDVALRCDPISGHVSLFWYQQALGQGPEFLTYFQNEAQLDKSGLPSDRFFAERPEGSVSTLKIQRTQQEDSAVYLCASSPERWTVNIQYFGAGTRLSVL.

The chain recombines TRBV5-6 with TRBJ2-5; TRBD2 matches 7 bases. Trimming at V came to 0 bases and at J to 5 bases, leaving 7 bases not matched to a gene. This CDR3 has 15 amino acids. Germline CDR1 and CDR2: SGHDT and YYEEEE. The CDR3 protein is CASSLESGGGETQYF. The CDR3 bases are TGTGCCAGCAGCTTGGAGTCGGGGGGAGGGGAGACCCAGTACTTC.

Turning to this clone: At the DNA level, this CDR3 is encoded by other sequences in the same sample as well. The chain has TRBV4-3 and TRBJ1-2; D ambiguous. The V end was cut by 0 bases, the J end by 6 bases, with 8 bases between. CDR3 length: 13 residues. Germline CDR1 LGHNA, CDR2 YSLEER. The chain's CDR3 is CASSQDRRDGYTF. In DNA, the CDR3 is TGCGCCAGCAGCCAAGATCGACGGGATGGCTACACCTTC.

The chain joins TRBV18 to TRBJ1-2, with a possible D match to TRBD1 (5 bases). V lost 0 bases and J lost 5, with 16 bases in between. The CDR3 length is 16 residues. Germline CDR1 and CDR2: KGHSH and LQKENI. CDR3 in DNA: TGTGCCAGCTCACCACCGTCCAGGGCTGGTTTTTATGGCTACACCTTC. This sequence encodes CASSPPSRAGFYGYTF.

By frequency, this clone is medium-sized. The chain joins TRBV10-2 to TRBJ2-7, with TRBD1 identical over 10 bases. Per germline, CDR1 WSHSY and CDR2 SAAADI. Trimming took 7 bases from V and 2 from J; bases not matched to a gene: 8. This CDR3 comprises 15 residues. The CDR3 region has the DNA TGCGCCAGCAAACCCCGGGACAGGGGCCCCTACGAGCAGTACTTC. Its translation: CASKPRDRGPYEQYF.

This chain connects TRBV19 to TRBJ1-1; 10 bases are shared with TRBD1. The CDR3 has 14 residues. Germline assignment: CDR1 LNHDA and CDR2 SQIVND (reference sequence). V shed 5 bases, J shed 5 bases, and the junction held 5 bases outside the gene matches. In DNA, the CDR3 is TGTGCCAGTAGTGGGGGACAGGGGATAACTGAAGCTTTCTTT. Translated: CASSGGQGITEAFF.

This chain connects TRBV6-1 to TRBJ2-3; unclear D gene. Germline V lookup: CDR1 MNHNS, CDR2 SASEGT. V lost 2 bases and J lost 0, with 9 bases in between. The CDR3 has 15 residues. The CDR3 DNA sequence: TGTGCCAGCAGTGAACGGCCAGGCAGCACAGATACGCAGTATTTT. As protein: CASSERPGSTDTQYF.

This sequence joins TRBV7-9 and TRBJ1-2; 11 nucleotides align to TRBD1. The germline V gene has CDR1 SEHNR and CDR2 FQNEAQ (reference sequence). CDR3 length: 15 amino acids. The V segment lost 4 bases and the J segment 5 bases; nucleotides outside the gene matches: 6. Here the CDR3 DNA reads TGTGCCAGCAGCTACGGACAGGGGGCAACGTATGGCTACACCTTC. Translated, it gives CASSYGQGATYGYTF.

The chain combines TRBV7-8 with TRBJ2-1; 11 bases line up with TRBD2. Germline CDR1 reads SGHVS; CDR2 reads FQNEAQ. CDR3 length equals 19 residues. The V and J ends lost 4 bases and 12 bases, in that order; junction bases with no gene match: 23. The CDR3 region is CASSSYDLPASGGNTGQFF. The CDR3 DNA reads TGTGCCAGCAGCTCCTACGATCTTCCTGCTAGCGGGGGGAACACGGGGCAGTTCTTC. Looking up the rest from reference TRBV7-8 and TRBJ2-1 gives the full variable domain: GAGVSQSPRYKVAKRGQDVALRCDPISGHVSLFWYQQALGQGPEFLTYFQNEAQLDKSGLPSDRFFAERPEGSVSTLKIQRTQQEDSAVYLCASSSYDLPASGGNTGQFFGPGTRLTVL.

The CDR3 DNA sequence: TGTGCCAGCAGTACCCCAGGACAGTTCTGGGGCTACACCTTC. It codes for CASSTPGQFWGYTF. V is TRBV6-1 and J is TRBJ1-2; tentatively, D is TRBD1 (6 bases). The CDR3 has 14 amino acids. Germline loops: CDR1 MNHNS, CDR2 SASEGT. V was clipped by 5 bases and J by 8 bases, with 18 bases between them.

The V call is TRBV14, the J call TRBJ1-1; D not certain. The CDR3 length is 15 residues. The germline V gene encodes CDR1 SGHDN and CDR2 FVKESK. The V gene lost 8 bases and the J gene lost 4 bases, with 20 bases spanning the gap. The CDR3 loop reads CASSEGIGWSTEAFF. CDR3 bases: TGTGCCAGCTCGGAGGGAATAGGGTGGAGCACTGAAGCTTTCTTT.

This chain connects TRBV19 to TRBJ1-5; D is possibly TRBD1 (6 bases). V lost 5 bases and J lost 0, with 14 bases in between. Looked up from germline, CDR1 is LNHDA and CDR2 is SQIVND (reference sequence). The CDR3 sequence is 16 residues long. The DNA of the CDR3 is TGTGCCAGTAGTGCCACAGGGAGAAATAGCAATCAGCCCCAGCATTTT. The encoded protein is CASSATGRNSNQPQHF. The full variable domain, in which reference TRBV19 and TRBJ1-5 provide the parts outside the CDR3, is DGGITQSPKYLFRKEGQNVTLSCEQNLNHDAMYWYRQDPGQGLRLIYYSQIVNDFQKGDIAEGYSVSREKKESFPLTVTSAQKNPTAFYLCASSATGRNSNQPQHFGDGTRLSIL.

V gene TRBV4-2 combines with J gene TRBJ2-1, with 13 bases that match TRBD2. Germline values: CDR1 LGHNA, CDR2 YNFKEQ. The CDR3 extends over 15 amino acids. The V and J ends lost 4 bases and 8 bases, in that order; junction bases with no gene match: 5. This CDR3 is CASSRLAGGSDEQFF. CDR3 sequence (DNA): TGTGCCAGCAGCCGACTAGCGGGGGGCAGCGATGAGCAGTTCTTC.

The V gene is TRBV7-9, the J gene TRBJ1-2; no clear D gene. V was cut by 5 bases and J by 9 bases, with 10 bases left in between. Per the germline V gene, CDR1 is SEHNR and CDR2 is FQNEAQ (reference sequence). The CDR3 extends over 11 amino acids. The CDR3 DNA reads TGTGCCAGCAGCCCCGAGATACGCTACACCTTC. Residues: CASSPEIRYTF.

The rearrangement joins TRBV28 to TRBJ1-1; 8 bases line up with TRBD1. This CDR3 is built from 13 residues. From germline, CDR1 is MDHEN and CDR2 SYDVKM. Trimming at V came to 6 bases and at J to 3 bases, leaving 3 bases not matched to a gene. Written as DNA, the CDR3 is TGTGCCAGCAGAACAGGGGGATACACTGAAGCTTTCTTT. Its protein is CASRTGGYTEAFF. Full variable domain (missing parts from reference TRBV28 and TRBJ1-1): DVKVTQSSRYLVKRTGEKVFLECVQDMDHENMFWYRQDPGLGLRLIYFSYDVKMKEKGDIPEGYSVSREKKERFSLILESASTNQTSMYLCASRTGGYTEAFFGQGTRLTVV.

This chain connects TRBV28 to TRBJ2-5, with D perhaps assigned TRBD1 or TRBD2 (6 bases each). The CDR3 runs 13 residues. The V gene lost 10 bases and the J gene lost 3 bases, with 15 bases spanning the gap. Germline CDR1 reads MDHEN; CDR2 reads SYDVKM. CDR3 sequence: CATRGWEEETQYF. CDR3 nucleotide sequence: TGTGCCACCAGGGGATGGGAGGAAGAGACCCAGTACTTC.

This chain joins TRBV4-2 and TRBJ1-6, with 10 bases fitting TRBD1. After removal of 0 bases from V and 7 bases from J, the junction contained 3 bases not matched to a gene. Germline CDR1 LGHNA, CDR2 YNFKEQ. This CDR3 spans 16 amino acids. The CDR3 DNA follows: TGTGCCAGCAGCCAAGATTCGGGACAGGGGAATTCACCCCTCCACTTT. Protein sequence: CASSQDSGQGNSPLHF.

J is TRBJ1-1 and V is TRBV2, with 8 bases lining up with TRBD1. Unmatched junction bases numbered 10, after V lost 7 bases and J lost 6 bases. The CDR3 has 14 amino acids. Germline CDR1 is SNHLY and CDR2 is FYNNEI. The CDR3 is CASTLTGVRPEAFF. The CDR3 DNA follows: TGTGCCAGCACGCTGACAGGGGTGAGGCCTGAAGCTTTCTTT.

CDR3 nucleotides: TGTGCCAGCAGCTACGACACGAGCTCTGGAAACACCATATATTTT. This translates into CASSYDTSSGNTIYF. V gene TRBV6-6 combines with J gene TRBJ1-3; D remains unclear. Germline CDR1 is MNHNY and CDR2 is SVGAGI (reference sequence). Trimming left V 6 bases short and J 0 bases short, with 12 bases between. The CDR3 sequence is 15 residues long.

This rearrangement joins TRBV6-6 to TRBJ1-2, with D possibly matching TRBD1 (6 bases). The CDR3 is 14 residues long. V dropped 7 bases and J dropped 5 bases, with 17 bases sitting between them. The germline V gene has CDR1 MNHNY and CDR2 SVGAGI (reference sequence). This CDR3 is CASTKTGYGYGYTF. The CDR3 DNA sequence: TGTGCCAGCACAAAGACAGGATATGGATATGGCTACACCTTC.

CDR3 bases: TGCGCCAGCAGCCAAGGAACCGGGACAGGGGGCCGAGGCTACACCTTC. It specifies CASSQGTGTGGRGYTF. The J gene is TRBJ1-2, the V gene TRBV4-1; 12 bases align to TRBD1. The CDR3 length is 16 residues. Unmatched junction bases numbered 8, after V lost 1 base and J lost 8 bases. Germline V gene lookup returns CDR1 MGHRA and CDR2 YSYEKL.